This TCR beta chain emerged from a study of shared clonotypes between healthy human individuals. Study-wide context: Donors were two women and a few men aged 18 to 49. Study-wide results and limits: Naive subsets, compared against memory subsets, generally had larger estimated richness values. Sequencing depth was a factor that was expected to affect clonotype sharing among donors.

From germline, CDR1 is SGHRS and CDR2 YFSETQ. The V end was cut by 1 base, the J end by 9 bases, with 11 bases between. The CDR3 covers 13 residues. Measured with immunoSEQ multiplex PCR; TCRdb has only the in-frame clones, and not every one. The table has about 1.5 million clones, approximately 98% seen once. Details on this clone: Its antigen is unidentified.

A CD45RA-negative memory subset and a CD45RA+ naive subset were separated from the CD4+ cells. The specimen was naive CD4+ T cells sorted from blood. Specified subset: CD45RA+ positively selected. The clonotype comes from a man aged 30-40 years in good health. The chain carries TRBV5-1 and TRBJ2-1, with D uncertain. The chain's CDR3 is CASSLQDLGEQFF. CDR3 coding DNA: TGCGCCAGCAGCTTGCAGGACCTTGGTGAGCAGTTCTTC. The full variable domain, in which reference TRBV5-1 and TRBJ2-1 provide the parts outside the CDR3, is KAGVTQTPRYLIKTRGQQVTLSCSPISGHRSVSWYQQTPGQGLQFLFEYFSETQRNKGNFPGRFSGRQFSNSRSEMNVSTLELGDSALYLCASSLQDLGEQFFGPGTRLTVL.